This passage covers 26 T cell receptor beta chains from one sample sequenced in a study of CD4 T cells in relation to SARS-CoV-2 and coronaviruses. The antigens of these receptors remain unknown. The unexposed donors gave CD4+ T cells in about 2011-2018, prior to COVID-19. After roughly ten days of culture, CD4+ T cells were isolated. Some clones are missing from TCRdb's copy, which holds only in-frame ones; the method was immunoSEQ multiplex PCR. The sample carries about 21,000 clones, about 79% recorded once. The sample taken for sequencing was CD4+ T cells from PBMCs, cultured in vitro. These receptors were obtained from a human donor in good health.

The gene calls are TRBV19 and TRBJ1-5; D remains ambiguous. V was clipped by 1 base and J by 6 bases, with 13 bases between them. This CDR3 has 15 residues. From germline, CDR1 is LNHDA and CDR2 SQIVND (reference sequence). The CDR3 here is CASSIVPDSSQPQHF. DNA of the CDR3: TGTGCCAGTAGTATAGTCCCAGATTCATCTCAGCCCCAGCATTTT. The whole variable domain, filled in from reference TRBV19 and TRBJ1-5, reads DGGITQSPKYLFRKEGQNVTLSCEQNLNHDAMYWYRQDPGQGLRLIYYSQIVNDFQKGDIAEGYSVSREKKESFPLTVTSAQKNPTAFYLCASSIVPDSSQPQHFGDGTRLSIL.

This chain joins TRBV23-1 and TRBJ1-4, with D possibly matching TRBD1 (6 bases). TRBV23-1 is marked as an open reading frame, function uncertain. The ends were cut back, 2 bases at V and 6 bases at J, with 16 bases in the middle. The CDR3 contains 16 residues. CDR3: CASSQRGGWGDEKLFF. As DNA, the CDR3 is TGCGCCAGCAGTCAACGAGGGGGATGGGGGGATGAAAAACTGTTTTTT.

This clone came up a few times. The V and J genes are TRBV5-1 and TRBJ1-5; 7 bases align to TRBD1. The CDR3 runs 15 residues. Losses at the gene ends were 0 bases for V and 2 bases for J; bases not matched to a gene: 2. Germline CDR1 reads SGHRS; CDR2 reads YFSETQ. CDR3 loop: CASSLAGGGNQPQHF. DNA for the CDR3: TGCGCCAGCAGCTTGGCAGGGGGGGGCAATCAGCCCCAGCATTTT.

The rearrangement joins TRBV6-4 to TRBJ2-7; TRBD2 is a possible D gene (6 bases). V lost 6 bases to trimming and J lost 5 bases, with 17 bases between them. The germline gives CDR1 MRHNA, CDR2 SNTAGT. This CDR3 contains 14 residues. Here the CDR3 reads CASSQFGGSDEQYF. CDR3 bases: TGTGCCAGCAGCCAATTCGGGGGTTCGGACGAGCAGTACTTC.

This rearrangement joins TRBV11-1 to TRBJ1-1, with D hard to call. From germline, CDR1 is SGHAT and CDR2 FQDESV (reference sequence). This CDR3 comprises 13 residues. V shed 5 bases and J shed 0 bases, with 7 bases lying between them. CDR3 sequence (DNA): TGTGCCAGCAGCAGCCTAATGAACACTGAAGCTTTCTTT. The encoded protein is CASSSLMNTEAFF.

This clone appeared a few times. V and J are TRBV7-6 and TRBJ1-3; 7 bases agree with TRBD1. The J segment lost 2 bases and the V segment lost 5 bases, leaving 9 bases of the junction unmatched. The CDR3 covers 16 residues. The germline V gene has CDR1 SGHVS and CDR2 FNYEAQ. CDR3 nucleotides: TGTGCCAGCAGCCCATACTCCGGGACAGCTGGAAACACCATATATTTT. Translation gives CASSPYSGTAGNTIYF.

This clone showed up just a few times. The chain has TRBV24-1 and TRBJ1-3; D call uncertain. Trimming shortened V by 5 bases and J by 4 bases, and 17 bases separated the two germline ends. The CDR3 is 16 residues long. Germline CDR1 is KGHDR and CDR2 is SFDVKD. CDR3 bases: TGTGCCACCAGTGCGCCTACCCAGCAGACAGGAAACACCATATATTTT. It encodes CATSAPTQQTGNTIYF.

J is TRBJ1-5 and V is TRBV6-5; possible D gene TRBD1, 5 bases. CDR3 length: 12 residues. Per germline, CDR1 MNHEY and CDR2 SVGAGI. Trimming took off 6 bases at V and 6 bases at J, with 9 bases between the two ends. The CDR3 DNA reads TGTGCCAGCAGCCGGACAACTCAGCCCCAGCATTTT. Its translation: CASSRTTQPQHF.

V is TRBV19 and J is TRBJ2-5; D call uncertain. Trimming pared 3 bases from V and 0 bases from J, leaving 2 bases between. This CDR3 is 12 amino acids long. Germline V lookup: CDR1 LNHDA, CDR2 SQIVND (reference sequence). DNA for the CDR3: TGTGCCAGTAGTATGTACCAAGAGACCCAGTACTTC. Amino acids: CASSMYQETQYF.

V usage is TRBV2 and J usage is TRBJ1-5, with TRBD1 matching over 11 bases. In germline, CDR1 is SNHLY, CDR2 FYNNEI. CDR3 length: 15 amino acids. V lost 1 base, J lost 7 bases, and 3 bases stayed unmatched. The CDR3, as DNA: TGTGCCAGCAGTGAAGGGACAGGGGGCTTACAGCCCCAGCATTTT. Amino acid sequence: CASSEGTGGLQPQHF.

The genes are TRBV19 and TRBJ2-1; TRBD2 is a possible D gene (6 bases). The CDR3 extends over 14 amino acids. Looked up from germline, CDR1 is LNHDA and CDR2 is SQIVND (reference sequence). The V and J ends lost 2 bases and 5 bases respectively, with 10 bases between them. This CDR3 is CASSISWRDNEQFF. CDR3 in DNA: TGTGCCAGTAGTATATCGTGGAGGGACAATGAGCAGTTCTTC.

The chain carries TRBV10-3 and TRBJ2-1, with D maybe TRBD2 (7 bases). CDR1 and CDR2 (germline): ENHRY, SYGVKD. The CDR3 loop spans 14 amino acids. The V and J ends lost 4 bases and 7 bases respectively, with 14 bases between them. CDR3 sequence: CAISAGGGRNEQFF. Here the CDR3 DNA reads TGTGCCATCAGTGCGGGCGGGGGCCGGAATGAGCAGTTCTTC.

The gene calls are TRBV9 and TRBJ2-2; 9 nucleotides agree with TRBD1. J lost 5 bases, V lost 6 bases, and 8 bases had no gene match. The CDR3 covers 15 residues. Germline lookup yields CDR1 SGDLS and CDR2 YYNGEE. CDR3 residues: CASNIGQGRTGELFF. CDR3 coding DNA: TGTGCCAGCAATATTGGACAGGGGAGGACCGGGGAGCTGTTTTTT.

In its sample, this clone was seen a few times. The chain uses TRBV6-5 and TRBJ2-7, with D possibly TRBD1 on 6 matching bases. V lost 4 bases and J lost 2, with 12 bases in between. The germline V gene encodes CDR1 MNHEY and CDR2 SVGAGI. CDR3 length: 14 residues. The CDR3 loop reads CASSWNRDTYEQYF. As DNA, the CDR3 is TGTGCCAGCAGTTGGAACAGGGATACCTACGAGCAGTACTTC.

This sequence joins TRBV6-1 and TRBJ2-5, with D possibly TRBD2 on 6 matching bases. CDR1 and CDR2 from the germline V gene are MNHNS and SASEGT. The CDR3 loop spans 15 amino acids. Trimming stripped 5 bases from V and 4 bases from J, with 17 bases between. The CDR3 loop is CASSPQGGGGETQYF. CDR3 coding DNA: TGTGCCAGCAGTCCGCAGGGAGGCGGAGGAGAGACCCAGTACTTC.

The rearrangement joins TRBV12-3 or TRBV12-4 to TRBJ2-7; TRBD1 matches at 9 bases. This CDR3 has 13 amino acids. V dropped 6 bases and J dropped 7; count of bases not matched to a gene: 7. CDR3 sequence: CASSRDRVEEQYF. CDR3 DNA: TGTGCCAGCAGCCGGGACAGGGTGGAAGAGCAGTACTTC.

This chain connects TRBV5-1 to TRBJ2-2, with D possibly TRBD1 on 5 matching bases. Germline CDR1 SGHRS, CDR2 YFSETQ. This CDR3 comprises 14 residues. Trimming stripped 2 bases from V and 5 bases from J, with 10 bases between. The CDR3 DNA sequence: TGCGCCAGCAGCTTACACAGGATGACCGGGGAGCTGTTTTTT. Encoded protein: CASSLHRMTGELFF.

The CDR3 loop reads CASSLAGQWTTEAFF. The DNA for the CDR3 is TGTGCCAGCAGCTTGGCCGGACAGTGGACCACTGAAGCTTTCTTT. This chain links TRBV5-4 with TRBJ1-1, with D maybe TRBD1 (6 bases). Germline CDR1 reads SGHNT; CDR2 reads YYREEE (reference sequence). The CDR3 totals 15 residues. Trimming stripped 0 bases from V and 4 bases from J, with 13 bases between.

In nucleotides, the CDR3 is TGCAGCGTTGGGGACAGCTCCCACACTGAAGCTTTCTTT. Its translation: CSVGDSSHTEAFF. The genes are TRBV29-1 and TRBJ1-1, with 7 nucleotides matching TRBD1. Germline CDR1 SQVTM, CDR2 ANQGSEA. V gave up 4 bases and J gave up 3 bases; unmatched junction bases: 5. CDR3 length: 13 amino acids.

This clone was seen just once. The chain couples TRBV24-1 to TRBJ2-7, with D perhaps matching TRBD1 or TRBD2 (5 bases each). Trimming pared 7 bases from V and 2 bases from J, leaving 11 bases between. Looked up from germline, CDR1 is KGHDR and CDR2 is SFDVKD. The CDR3 spans 13 residues. The CDR3, as DNA: TGTGCCACCAGCCCGGGGCCCGCCTACGAGCAGTACTTC. This gives the protein CATSPGPAYEQYF.

This clone turned up a few times. The V gene is TRBV6-6, the J gene TRBJ1-1; TRBD1 is a possible D gene (6 bases). Germline assignment: CDR1 MNHNY and CDR2 SVGAGI (reference sequence). V lost 2 bases to trimming and J lost 11 bases, with 9 bases between them. CDR3 length equals 11 residues. CDR3 amino acids: CASSYPGDAFF. Here the CDR3 DNA reads TGTGCCAGCAGTTACCCAGGGGACGCTTTCTTT.

The V and J genes are TRBV19 and TRBJ2-3; 9 positions match TRBD1. J gave up 3 bases and V 5 bases, and 6 bases lay outside the gene matches. Germline assignment: CDR1 LNHDA and CDR2 SQIVND (reference sequence). The CDR3 is made up of 15 amino acids. CDR3 nucleotides: TGTGCCAGTAGTGGGGGACAGGGAGGGACAGATACGCAGTATTTT. Translation gives CASSGGQGGTDTQYF.

In DNA, the CDR3 is TGTGCCAGCAGTTTAGACGGACAGAATGGCTACGAGCAGTACTTC. Translating it yields CASSLDGQNGYEQYF. This chain joins TRBV27 and TRBJ2-7; D possibly corresponds to TRBD1 (6 bases). V was trimmed by 2 bases and J by 3 bases, leaving 14 bases between them. The germline V gene has CDR1 MNHEY and CDR2 SMNVEV (reference sequence). There are 15 residues in the CDR3.

The chain uses TRBV2 and TRBJ1-2; possibly TRBD1 for D (6 bases). CDR3 length: 14 amino acids. From germline, CDR1 is SNHLY and CDR2 FYNNEI. The ends were cut back, 5 bases at V and 4 bases at J, with 14 bases in the middle. The CDR3 region is CASSSPRGGYGYTF. The CDR3 DNA follows: TGTGCCAGCAGTTCCCCCAGAGGGGGCTATGGCTACACCTTC.

This chain joins TRBV9 and TRBJ2-7, with D unresolved. The CDR3 runs 13 residues. The germline CDR1 and CDR2 sequences are SGDLS and YYNGEE. V gave up 0 bases and J gave up 3 bases, with 7 bases separating them. The CDR3 sequence: CASSVDLGYEQYF. The DNA for the CDR3 is TGTGCCAGCAGCGTAGATTTAGGCTACGAGCAGTACTTC.

This clone was seen only a few times. The chain is built from TRBV5-1 and TRBJ2-3; 8 bases line up with TRBD1. Germline CDR1 and CDR2: SGHRS and YFSETQ. CDR3 length: 18 amino acids. V lost 3 bases, J lost 6 bases, and 18 bases stayed unmatched. CDR3 amino acids: CASSWRDPGQALNDTQYF. The CDR3 DNA sequence: TGCGCCAGCAGCTGGCGGGATCCGGGACAGGCACTTAATGATACGCAGTATTTT.